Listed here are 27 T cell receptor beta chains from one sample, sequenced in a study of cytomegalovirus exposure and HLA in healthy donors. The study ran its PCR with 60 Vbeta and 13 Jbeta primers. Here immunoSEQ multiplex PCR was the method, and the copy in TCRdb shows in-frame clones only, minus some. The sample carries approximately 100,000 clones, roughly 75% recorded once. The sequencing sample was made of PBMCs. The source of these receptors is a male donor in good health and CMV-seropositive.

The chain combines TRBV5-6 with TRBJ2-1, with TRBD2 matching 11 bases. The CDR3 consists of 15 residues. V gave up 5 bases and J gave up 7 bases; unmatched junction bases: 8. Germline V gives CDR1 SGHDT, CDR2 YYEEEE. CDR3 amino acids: CASRLAGGPSNEQFF. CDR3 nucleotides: TGTGCCAGCAGGTTAGCGGGGGGGCCTTCTAATGAGCAGTTCTTC.

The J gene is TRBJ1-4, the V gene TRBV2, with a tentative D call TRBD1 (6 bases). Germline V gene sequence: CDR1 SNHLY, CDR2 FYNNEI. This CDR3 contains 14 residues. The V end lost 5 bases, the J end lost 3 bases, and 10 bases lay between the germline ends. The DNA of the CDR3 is TGTGCCAGCAGTACACAGGGTTCTAATGAAAAACTGTTTTTT. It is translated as CASSTQGSNEKLFF.

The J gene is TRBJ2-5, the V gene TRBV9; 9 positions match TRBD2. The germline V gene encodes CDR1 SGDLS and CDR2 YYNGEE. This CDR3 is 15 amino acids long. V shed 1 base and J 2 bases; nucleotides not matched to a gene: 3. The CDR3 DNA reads TGTGCCAGCAGCGTACCGGCGGGGGGGCAAGAGACCCAGTACTTC. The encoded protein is CASSVPAGGQETQYF.

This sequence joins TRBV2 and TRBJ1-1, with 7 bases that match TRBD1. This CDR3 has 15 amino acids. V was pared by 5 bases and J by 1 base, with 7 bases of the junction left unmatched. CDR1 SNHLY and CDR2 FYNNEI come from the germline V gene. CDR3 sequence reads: CASSTGDWGNTEAFF. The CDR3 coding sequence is TGTGCCAGCAGTACAGGGGATTGGGGGAACACTGAAGCTTTCTTT.

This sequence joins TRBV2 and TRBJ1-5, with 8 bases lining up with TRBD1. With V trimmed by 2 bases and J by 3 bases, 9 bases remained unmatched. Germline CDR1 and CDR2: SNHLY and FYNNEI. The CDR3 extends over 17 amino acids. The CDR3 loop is CASSEPGVRGHNQPQHF. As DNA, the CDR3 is TGTGCCAGCAGTGAACCCGGGGTCAGGGGGCACAATCAGCCCCAGCATTTT.

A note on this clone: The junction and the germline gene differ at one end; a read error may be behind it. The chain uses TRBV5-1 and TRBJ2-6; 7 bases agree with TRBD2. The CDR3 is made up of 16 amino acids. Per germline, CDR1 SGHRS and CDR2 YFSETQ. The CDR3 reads CASSRGVFSGANALTF. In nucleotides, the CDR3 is TGCGCCAGCAGCCGGGGGGTCTTTTCTGGGGCCAACGCCCTGACTTTC.

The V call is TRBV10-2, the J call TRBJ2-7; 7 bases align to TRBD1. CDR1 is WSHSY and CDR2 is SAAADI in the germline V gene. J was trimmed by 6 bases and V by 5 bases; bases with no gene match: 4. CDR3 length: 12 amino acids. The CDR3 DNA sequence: TGCGCCAGCAGTCCCAGACAGGGCGAGCAGTACTTC. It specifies CASSPRQGEQYF.

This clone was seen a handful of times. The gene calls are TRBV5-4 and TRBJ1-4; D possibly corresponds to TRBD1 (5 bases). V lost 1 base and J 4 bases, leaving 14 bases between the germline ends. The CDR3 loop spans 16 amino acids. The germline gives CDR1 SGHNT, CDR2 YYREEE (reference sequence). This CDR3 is CASSLFLGTHNEKLFF. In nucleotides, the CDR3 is TGTGCCAGCAGCTTGTTCTTGGGGACTCATAATGAAAAACTGTTTTTT.

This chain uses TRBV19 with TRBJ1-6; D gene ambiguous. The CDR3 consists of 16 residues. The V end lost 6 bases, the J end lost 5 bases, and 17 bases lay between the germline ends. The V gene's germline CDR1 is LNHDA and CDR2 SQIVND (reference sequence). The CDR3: CASSPYPGLDNSPLHF. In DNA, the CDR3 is TGTGCCAGTAGCCCCTACCCTGGGCTGGATAATTCACCCCTCCACTTT. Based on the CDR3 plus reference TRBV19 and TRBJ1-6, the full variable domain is DGGITQSPKYLFRKEGQNVTLSCEQNLNHDAMYWYRQDPGQGLRLIYYSQIVNDFQKGDIAEGYSVSREKKESFPLTVTSAQKNPTAFYLCASSPYPGLDNSPLHFGNGTRLTVT.

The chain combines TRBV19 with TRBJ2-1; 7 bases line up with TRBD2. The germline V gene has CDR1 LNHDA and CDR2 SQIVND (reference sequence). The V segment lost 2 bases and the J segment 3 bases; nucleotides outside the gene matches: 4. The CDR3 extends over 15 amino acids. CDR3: CASSIFAGDYNEQFF. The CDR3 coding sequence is TGTGCCAGTAGTATATTTGCGGGGGACTACAATGAGCAGTTCTTC.

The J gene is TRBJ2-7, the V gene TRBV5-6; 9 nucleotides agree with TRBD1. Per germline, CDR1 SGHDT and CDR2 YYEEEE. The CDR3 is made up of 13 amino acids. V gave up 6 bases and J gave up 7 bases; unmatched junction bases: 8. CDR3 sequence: CASTRDRVREQYF. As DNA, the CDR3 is TGTGCCAGCACACGGGACAGGGTGAGGGAGCAGTACTTC.

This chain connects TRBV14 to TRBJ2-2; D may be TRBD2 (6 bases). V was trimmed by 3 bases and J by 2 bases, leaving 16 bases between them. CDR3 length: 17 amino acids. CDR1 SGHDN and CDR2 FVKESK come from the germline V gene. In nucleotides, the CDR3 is TGTGCCAGCAGCCAGTTGGGACTCAGGATCAACACCGGGGAGCTGTTTTTT. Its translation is CASSQLGLRINTGELFF.

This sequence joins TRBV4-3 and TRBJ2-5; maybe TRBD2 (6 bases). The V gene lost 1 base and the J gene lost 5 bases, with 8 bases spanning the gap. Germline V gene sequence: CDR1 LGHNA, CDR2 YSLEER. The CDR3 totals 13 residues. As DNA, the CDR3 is TGCGCCAGCAGCCAAGGGCTAGCGGAGACCCAGTACTTC. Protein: CASSQGLAETQYF.

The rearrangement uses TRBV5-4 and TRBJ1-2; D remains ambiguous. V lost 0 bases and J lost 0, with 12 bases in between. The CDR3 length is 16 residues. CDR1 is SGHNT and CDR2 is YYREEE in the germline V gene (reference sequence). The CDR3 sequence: CASSLEPAITNYGYTF. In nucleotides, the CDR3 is TGTGCCAGCAGCTTGGAGCCAGCGATAACTAACTATGGCTACACCTTC.

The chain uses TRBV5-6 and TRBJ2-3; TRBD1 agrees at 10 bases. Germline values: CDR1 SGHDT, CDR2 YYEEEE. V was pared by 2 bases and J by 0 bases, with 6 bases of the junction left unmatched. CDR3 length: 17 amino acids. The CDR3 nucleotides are TGTGCCAGCAGCTTTCGGACAGGGGGAGCTAGCACAGATACGCAGTATTTT. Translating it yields CASSFRTGGASTDTQYF.

This CDR3 is CAIMSPGSGDTQYF. DNA of the CDR3: TGTGCCATCATGTCCCCGGGTAGCGGAGATACGCAGTATTTT. The rearrangement uses TRBV10-3 and TRBJ2-3; weak D call: TRBD2 (6 bases). The V end lost 7 bases, the J end lost 5 bases, and 16 bases lay between the germline ends. Germline values: CDR1 ENHRY, CDR2 SYGVKD. The CDR3 length is 14 residues.

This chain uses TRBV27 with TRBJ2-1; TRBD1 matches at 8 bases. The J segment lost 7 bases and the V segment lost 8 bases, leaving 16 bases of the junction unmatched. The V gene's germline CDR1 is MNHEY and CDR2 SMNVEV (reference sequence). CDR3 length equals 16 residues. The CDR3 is CASGNTGGYMGNEQFF. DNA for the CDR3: TGTGCCAGCGGAAACACAGGGGGTTATATGGGAAATGAGCAGTTCTTC.

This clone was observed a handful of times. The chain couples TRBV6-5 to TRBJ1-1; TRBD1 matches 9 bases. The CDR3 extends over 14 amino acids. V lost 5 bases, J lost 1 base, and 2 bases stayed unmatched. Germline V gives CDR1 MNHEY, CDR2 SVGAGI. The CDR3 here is CASSTGGRNTEAFF. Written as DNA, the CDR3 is TGTGCCAGCAGTACAGGGGGCCGGAACACTGAAGCTTTCTTT.

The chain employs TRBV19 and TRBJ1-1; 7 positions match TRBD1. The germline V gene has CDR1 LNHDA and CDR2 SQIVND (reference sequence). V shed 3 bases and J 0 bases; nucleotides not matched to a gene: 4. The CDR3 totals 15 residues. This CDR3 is CASSIDRDMNTEAFF. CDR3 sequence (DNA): TGTGCCAGTAGTATCGACAGGGACATGAACACTGAAGCTTTCTTT.

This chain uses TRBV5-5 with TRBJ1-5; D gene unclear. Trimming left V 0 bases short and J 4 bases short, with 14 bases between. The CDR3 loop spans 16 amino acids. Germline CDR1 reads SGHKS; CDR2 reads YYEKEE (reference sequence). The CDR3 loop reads CASSLAAGGINQPQHF. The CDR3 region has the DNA TGTGCCAGCAGCTTGGCCGCAGGAGGGATAAATCAGCCCCAGCATTTT.

CDR3 DNA sequence: TGTGCCAGCAGAGAACTCCCGGGACAGGGGCCCGGGGAGCTGTTTTTT. It translates to CASRELPGQGPGELFF. The chain employs TRBV6-6 and TRBJ2-2; 10 nucleotides line up with TRBD1. Germline trimming cut 6 bases from V and 6 bases from J; bases unmatched to any gene: 10. The CDR3 is made up of 16 amino acids. Per germline, CDR1 MNHNY and CDR2 SVGAGI (reference sequence).

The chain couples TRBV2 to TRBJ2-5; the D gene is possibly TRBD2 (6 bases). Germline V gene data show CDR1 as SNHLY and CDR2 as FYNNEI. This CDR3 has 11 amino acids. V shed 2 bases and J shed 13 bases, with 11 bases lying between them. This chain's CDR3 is CASSERLSGYF. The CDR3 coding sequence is TGTGCCAGCAGTGAACGGCTTAGCGGGTACTTC.

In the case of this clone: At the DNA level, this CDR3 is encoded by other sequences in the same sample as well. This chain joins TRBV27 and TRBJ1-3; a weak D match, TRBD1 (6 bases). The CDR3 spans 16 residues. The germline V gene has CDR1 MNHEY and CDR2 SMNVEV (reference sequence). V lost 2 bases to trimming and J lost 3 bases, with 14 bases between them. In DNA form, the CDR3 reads TGTGCCAGCAGTTTAAGGGGGGGCGCTTATGGAAACACCATATATTTT. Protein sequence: CASSLRGGAYGNTIYF.

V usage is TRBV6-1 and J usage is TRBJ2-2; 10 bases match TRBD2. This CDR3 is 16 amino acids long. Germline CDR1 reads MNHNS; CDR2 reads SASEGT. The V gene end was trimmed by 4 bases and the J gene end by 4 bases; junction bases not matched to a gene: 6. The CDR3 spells CASSVLGTSVTGELFF. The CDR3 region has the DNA TGTGCCAGCAGTGTATTAGGGACTAGCGTCACCGGGGAGCTGTTTTTT.

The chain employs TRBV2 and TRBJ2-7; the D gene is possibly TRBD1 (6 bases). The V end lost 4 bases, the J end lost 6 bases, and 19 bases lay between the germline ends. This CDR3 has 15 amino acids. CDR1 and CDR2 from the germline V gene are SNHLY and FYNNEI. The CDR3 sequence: CASSVEAGALSEQYF. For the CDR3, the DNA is TGTGCCAGCAGTGTAGAGGCAGGGGCTTTGTCCGAGCAGTACTTC.

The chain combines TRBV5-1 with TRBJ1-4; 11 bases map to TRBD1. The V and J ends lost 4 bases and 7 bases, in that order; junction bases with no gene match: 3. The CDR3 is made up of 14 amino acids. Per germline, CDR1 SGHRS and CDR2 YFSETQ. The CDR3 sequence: CASSTGTGGEKLFF. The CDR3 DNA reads TGCGCCAGCAGCACTGGGACAGGGGGTGAAAAACTGTTTTTT.

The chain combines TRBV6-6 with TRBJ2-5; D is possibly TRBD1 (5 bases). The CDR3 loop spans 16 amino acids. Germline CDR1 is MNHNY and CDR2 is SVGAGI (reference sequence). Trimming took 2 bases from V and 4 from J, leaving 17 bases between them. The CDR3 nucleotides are TGTGCCAGCAGTTACGGAGAAACAGGAACTTCAGAGACCCAGTACTTC. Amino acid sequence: CASSYGETGTSETQYF.